The clone carrying this T cell receptor beta chain came up once. Germline V CDR1 and CDR2: MNHNS, SASEGT. The CDR3 totals 16 residues. The junction had 8 bases not matched to a gene; V was cut back by 4 bases and J by 2 bases. This entry is derived from a study of technical replicates of blood from a handful of donors. The method was immunoSEQ multiplex PCR; TCRdb's version includes in-frame clones alone and lacks a portion of them. The sample lists roughly 80,000 clones; 91% were seen once. This sequence was found in a human donor in good health. Sequencing was done on a sample of T cells isolated from PBMCs. The chain combines TRBV6-1 with TRBJ2-1; TRBD2 matches at 7 bases. CDR3 coding DNA: TGTGCCAGCAGTGGGAGGACTAGGATCGCCTACAATGAGCAGTTCTTC. It specifies CASSGRTRIAYNEQFF.